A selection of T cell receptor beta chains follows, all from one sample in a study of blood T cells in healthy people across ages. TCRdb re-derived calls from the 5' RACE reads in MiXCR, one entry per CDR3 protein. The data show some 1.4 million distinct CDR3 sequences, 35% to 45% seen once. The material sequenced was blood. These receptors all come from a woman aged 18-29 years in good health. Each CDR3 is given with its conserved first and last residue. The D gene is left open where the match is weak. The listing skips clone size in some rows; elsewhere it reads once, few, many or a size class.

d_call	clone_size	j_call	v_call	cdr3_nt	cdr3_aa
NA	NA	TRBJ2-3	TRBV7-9	TGTGCCAGCCCGAAGTTCCCAGATACGCAGTATTTT	CASPKFPDTQYF
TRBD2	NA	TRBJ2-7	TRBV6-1	TGTGCCAGCAGTGATCTCGCGGGAGTAGGCGACGAGCAGTACTTC	CASSDLAGVGDEQYF
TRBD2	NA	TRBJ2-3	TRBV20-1	TGCAGTGCTAGAGCCCTAGCGGGGGTTGCAGATACGCAGTATTTT	CSARALAGVADTQYF
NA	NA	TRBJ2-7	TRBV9	TGTGCCAGCAGCGCCGGGACGGTCCTGTACGAGCAGTACTTC	CASSAGTVLYEQYF
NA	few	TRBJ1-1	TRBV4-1	TGCGCCAGCAGCCAAGAGTGGGGAACCCCTGAAGCTTTCTTT	CASSQEWGTPEAFF
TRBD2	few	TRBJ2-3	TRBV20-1	TGCAGTGCTCGGGACTTGCGGGGGACAGATACGCAGTATTTT	CSARDLRGTDTQYF
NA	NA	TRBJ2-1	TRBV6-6	TGTGCCAGCAGTTACCCCGCGCAAAGCACCCACAATGAGCAGTTCTTC	CASSYPAQSTHNEQFF
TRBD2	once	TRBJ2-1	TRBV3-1	TGTGCCAGCAGCCAAACGGGGCGAGGAGCGGGAGGTTTAAATGAGCAGTTCTTC	CASSQTGRGAGGLNEQFF
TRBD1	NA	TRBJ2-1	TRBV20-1	TGCAGTGCCCGCCTGACAGGGCGGAATGAGCAGTTCTTC	CSARLTGRNEQFF
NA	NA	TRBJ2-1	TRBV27	TGTGCCAGCATGGAAGCGGGTTTAGCCAATGAGCAGTTCTTC	CASMEAGLANEQFF
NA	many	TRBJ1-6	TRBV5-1	TGCGCCAGCAGCCCGGCAGGGAGATTAAATTCACCCCTCCACTTT	CASSPAGRLNSPLHF
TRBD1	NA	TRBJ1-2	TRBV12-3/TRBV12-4	TGTGCCAGCAGTCCTGGGACAGGGGTTACTAACTATGGCTACACCTTC	CASSPGTGVTNYGYTF
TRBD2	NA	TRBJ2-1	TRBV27	TGTGCCAGCAGTCCCTTGGGAGGGACTAGCGGGAATGAGCAGTTCTTC	CASSPLGGTSGNEQFF
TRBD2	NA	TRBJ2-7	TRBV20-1	TGCAGTGCTTGGGGTGCGGGAGGCCTCCCCTACGAGCAGTACTTC	CSAWGAGGLPYEQYF
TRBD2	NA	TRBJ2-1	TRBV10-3	TGTGCCATCAGTGACCGGCTTCTAGCGGGCCTCTCCTACAATGAGCAGTTCTTC	CAISDRLLAGLSYNEQFF
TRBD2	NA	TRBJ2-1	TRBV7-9	TGTGCCAGCAGCCAAGGCGGTAGCGGGATAAGTTCCTACAATGAGCAGTTCTTC	CASSQGGSGISSYNEQFF
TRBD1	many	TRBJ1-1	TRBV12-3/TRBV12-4	TGCGCCAGCAGGACCGGGACAGCGAACACTGAAGCTTTCTTT	CASRTGTANTEAFF
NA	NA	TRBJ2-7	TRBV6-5	TGTGCCAGCAGTTACTCGGATGGACTGAGCTACAATGAGCAGTACTTC	CASSYSDGLSYNEQYF
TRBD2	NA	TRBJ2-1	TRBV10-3	TGTGCCATCAGTGATCTTAGCGGGGACTACAATGAGCAGTTCTTC	CAISDLSGDYNEQFF
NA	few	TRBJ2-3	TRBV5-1	TGCGCCAGCAGCTTGGCGGTAGCGTTCACAGATACGCAGTATTTT	CASSLAVAFTDTQYF
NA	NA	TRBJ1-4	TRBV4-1	TGCGCCAGCAGCCTCCGATCGGGAGAGGAAAAACTGTTTTTT	CASSLRSGEEKLFF
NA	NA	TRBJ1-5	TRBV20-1	TGCAGTGCCAAAGACACCAGCAATCAGCCCCAGCATTTT	CSAKDTSNQPQHF
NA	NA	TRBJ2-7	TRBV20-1	TGCAGTGCCCGTCCCGGACCCTACGAGCAGTACTTC	CSARPGPYEQYF
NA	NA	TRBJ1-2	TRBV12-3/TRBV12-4	TGTGCCAGCAGCGGGCAGGGGATTAACTATGGCTACACCTTC	CASSGQGINYGYTF
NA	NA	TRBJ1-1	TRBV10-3	TGTGCCATCAGTGAGTCTAACGGCCAGAACACTGAAGCTTTCTTT	CAISESNGQNTEAFF
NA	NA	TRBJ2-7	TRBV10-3	TGTGCCATCAGTGCCCTAAGGTCCGTGTCCTCCTACGAGCAGTACTTC	CAISALRSVSSYEQYF
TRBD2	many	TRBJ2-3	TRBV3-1	TGTGCCAGCAGCGATCCTACTAGCGGGAGGACAGATACGCAGTATTTT	CASSDPTSGRTDTQYF
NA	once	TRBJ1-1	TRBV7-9	TGTGCCAGCAGCTTAGGGACCGGGAGGAACACTGAAGCTTTCTTT	CASSLGTGRNTEAFF
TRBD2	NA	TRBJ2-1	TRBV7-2	TGTGCCAGCAGCTCCCGGACTAGCGGGAGGGCAAGTGGTGAGCAGTTCTTC	CASSSRTSGRASGEQFF
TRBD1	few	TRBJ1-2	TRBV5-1	TGCGCCAGCAGACTTGGACAGGGGGATTATGGCTACACCTTC	CASRLGQGDYGYTF
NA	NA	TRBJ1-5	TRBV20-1	TGCAGTGCTAGAGATGGGACGCAGAAGCCCCAGCATTTT	CSARDGTQKPQHF
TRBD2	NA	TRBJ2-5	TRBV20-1	TGCAGTGCTTCGCTCCGACTAGCGGGAGGTTTAGGGACCCAGTACTTC	CSASLRLAGGLGTQYF
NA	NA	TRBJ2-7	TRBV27	TGTGCCAGCAGTCCGATTGTAACAGGGTTCACCTTCTACGAGCAGTACTTC	CASSPIVTGFTFYEQYF
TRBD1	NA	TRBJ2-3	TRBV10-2	TGCGCCAGCAGTGAGTCGACTCGGCAGGGGGCTTTCACAGATACGCAGTATTTT	CASSESTRQGAFTDTQYF
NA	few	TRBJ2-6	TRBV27	TGTGCCAGCAGTTTCCAGGGGCTAACTGTCTCTGGGGCCAACGTCCTGACTTTC	CASSFQGLTVSGANVLTF
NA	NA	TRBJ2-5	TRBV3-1	TGTGCCAGCAGCCGTACGGGGCACCAAGAGACCCAGTACTTC	CASSRTGHQETQYF
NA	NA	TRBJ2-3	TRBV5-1	TGCGCCAGCGCCGGGGGCGAGGGCACAGATACGCAGTATTTT	CASAGGEGTDTQYF
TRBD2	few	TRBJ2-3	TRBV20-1	TGCAGTGCGAGACTAGCGGGAGGGCCTCGGGGGGGAGATACGCAGTATTTT	CSARLAGGPRGGDTQYF
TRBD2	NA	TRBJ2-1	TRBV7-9	TGTGCCAGCAGCTTTGCGGGAGGGGGGAATGAGCAGTTCTTC	CASSFAGGGNEQFF
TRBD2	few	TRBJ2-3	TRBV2	TGTGCCAGCGATATCCACGGGAGGAGCACAGATACGCAGTATTTT	CASDIHGRSTDTQYF
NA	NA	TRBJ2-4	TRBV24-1	TGTGCCACCAGTGGGGCAGGGGACTTCGACAATGAGCAGTACTTC	CATSGAGDFDNEQYF
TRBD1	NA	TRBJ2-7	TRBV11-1	TGTGCCAGCAGCTGGTCCGGGACAGCCTACGAGCAGTACTTC	CASSWSGTAYEQYF
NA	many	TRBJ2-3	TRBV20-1	TGCAGTGCTTGGACAAGACTAGACTACACCACAGATACGCAGTATTTT	CSAWTRLDYTTDTQYF
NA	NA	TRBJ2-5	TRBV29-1	TGCAGCGTCCTGGATGAGCAGTACTTC	CSVLDEQYF
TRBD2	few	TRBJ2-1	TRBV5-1	TGCGCCAGCAGACCCGGGACTACCTCCTACAATGAGCAGTTCTTC	CASRPGTTSYNEQFF
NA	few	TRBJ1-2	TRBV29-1	TGCAGCGTCCTGGTGGGTCGAACCCTCTATGGCTACACCTTC	CSVLVGRTLYGYTF
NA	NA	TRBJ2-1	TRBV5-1	TGCGCCAGCAGCCCCAGCGTACCCGGGACGGATTACAATGAGCAGTTCTTC	CASSPSVPGTDYNEQFF
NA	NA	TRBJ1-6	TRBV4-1	TGCGCCAGCAGCCAAGATGAGTCCATGGGACAAATTCATTCACCCCTCCACTTT	CASSQDESMGQIHSPLHF
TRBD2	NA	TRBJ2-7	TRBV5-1	TGCGCCAGCAGATCGTCGGGACTAGCAATCTACGAGCAGTACTTC	CASRSSGLAIYEQYF
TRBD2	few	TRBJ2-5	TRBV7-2	TGTGCCAGCAGCGGACGCTCTGAGGGTAGCGGGGACCAAGAGACCCAGTACTTC	CASSGRSEGSGDQETQYF
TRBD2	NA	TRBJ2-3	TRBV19	TGTGCCAGTAGGCTGGGACTATACACAGATACGCAGTATTTT	CASRLGLYTDTQYF
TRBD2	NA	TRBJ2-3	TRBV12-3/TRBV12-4	TGTGCCAGCAGTTTACGAGTGGGACTAGCGGGAGGATCTAGCACAGATACGCAGTATTTT	CASSLRVGLAGGSSTDTQYF